Shown below are 18 T cell receptor beta chains from a single sample sequenced in a study of CD8 T cells in ankylosing spondylitis. Each CDR3 protein gets one entry after TCRdb re-called the 5' RACE reads with MiXCR. The sample lists 700,000 to 1,000,000 distinct CDR3 sequences, around 11% occurring once. Their recognized antigens are unknown. Study-level points and caveats: In ankylosing spondylitis blood, a motif of 7 to 9 highly homologous TCR beta variants appeared characteristic.

Specimen: blood, either unsorted or a sorted T cell fraction (not recorded which). The receptors stem from a male donor with ankylosing spondylitis.

The sample holds a few counts of this clonotype. The gene calls are TRBV20-1 and TRBJ2-1; 12 nucleotides match TRBD2. CDR1 DFQATT and CDR2 SNEGSKA come from the germline V gene (reference sequence). J lost 6 bases, V lost 6 bases, and 6 bases had no gene match. This CDR3 is 14 amino acids long. In nucleotides, the CDR3 is TGCAGTGCCATAGGACTAGCGGGGTCCAATGAGCAGTTCTTC. Translated, it gives CSAIGLAGSNEQFF.

This clonotype appeared a few times. The rearrangement uses TRBV4-2 and TRBJ2-2; 12 nucleotides line up with TRBD2. In germline, CDR1 is LGHNA, CDR2 YNFKEQ. The CDR3 extends over 16 amino acids. V lost 3 bases and J lost 2; bases outside the gene matches: 1. The CDR3 loop is CASSHGLAGNTGELFF. CDR3 DNA: TGTGCCAGCAGCCACGGACTAGCGGGAAACACCGGGGAGCTGTTTTTT.

This clonotype was recorded at least ten times. The V gene is TRBV7-2, the J gene TRBJ1-2; D is unclear. Germline loops: CDR1 SGHTA, CDR2 FQGNSA. Trimming took 2 bases from V and 3 from J, leaving 13 bases between them. CDR3 length equals 15 residues. CDR3 region: CASSLSRSVDYGYTF. The CDR3 DNA is TGTGCCAGCAGCTTAAGTCGGTCGGTCGACTATGGCTACACCTTC. The whole variable domain, filled in from reference TRBV7-2 and TRBJ1-2, reads GAGVSQSPSNKVTEKGKDVELRCDPISGHTALYWYRQSLGQGLEFLIYFQGNSAPDKSGLPSDRFSAERTGGSVSTLTIQRTQQEDSAVYLCASSLSRSVDYGYTFGSGTRLTVV.

The CDR3 loop is CASSLDPGAENTEAFF. The CDR3 bases are TGCGCCAGCAGCTTGGATCCGGGGGCAGAGAACACTGAAGCTTTCTTT. The chain carries TRBV5-1 and TRBJ1-1; D perhaps matches TRBD1 (6 bases). CDR1 is SGHRS, CDR2 YFSETQ, per germline. V was pared by 0 bases and J by 1 base, with 13 bases between. The CDR3 runs 16 residues.

This clonotype was counted a few times. The gene calls are TRBV6-2 or TRBV6-3 and TRBJ1-5; tentative D call: TRBD1 (6 bases). With 5 bases removed from V and 6 bases from J, the gap between germline ends came to 8 bases. CDR3 length: 12 residues. Germline lookup yields CDR1 MNHEY and CDR2 SVGEGT. CDR3 in amino acids: CASSVQGQPQHF. The DNA for the CDR3 is TGTGCCAGCAGTGTACAGGGTCAGCCCCAGCATTTT.

The CDR3 DNA sequence: TGCGCCAGCAGCTTGGTGATGGAGACCGAGCAGTACTTC. Its translation: CASSLVMETEQYF. The chain has TRBV5-1 and TRBJ2-7; D gene unclear. The CDR3 is made up of 13 amino acids. Germline values: CDR1 SGHRS, CDR2 YFSETQ. The V gene lost 0 bases and the J gene lost 6 bases, with 10 bases spanning the gap.

This clonotype was seen more than once but under ten times. V is TRBV10-2 and J is TRBJ1-4; weak D call: TRBD1 (5 bases). This CDR3 comprises 14 residues. Trimming left V 6 bases short and J 2 bases short, with 10 bases between. Germline V gives CDR1 WSHSY, CDR2 SAAADI. Written as DNA, the CDR3 is TGCGCCAGCAGGCGGGGCGGGACTAATGAAAAACTGTTTTTT. Translating it yields CASRRGGTNEKLFF.

This clonotype was counted only a few times. The J gene is TRBJ2-3, the V gene TRBV20-1; 8 nucleotides align to TRBD2. V lost 3 bases to trimming and J lost 0 bases; unmatched junction nucleotides: 8. The CDR3 loop spans 16 amino acids. From germline, CDR1 is DFQATT and CDR2 SNEGSKA (reference sequence). CDR3 amino acids: CSASGLAQISTDTQYF. The CDR3 DNA reads TGCAGTGCTAGTGGACTAGCCCAAATTAGCACAGATACGCAGTATTTT.

The gene calls are TRBV5-1 and TRBJ1-2; perhaps TRBD1 as D (5 bases). The CDR3 contains 15 residues. From germline, CDR1 is SGHRS and CDR2 YFSETQ. V shed 4 bases and J shed 3 bases, with 16 bases lying between them. CDR3 loop: CASSPSGQGDYGYTF. The CDR3 bases are TGCGCCAGCAGCCCCAGTGGCCAGGGTGACTATGGCTACACCTTC.

The J gene is TRBJ2-1, the V gene TRBV7-3; 10 positions agree with TRBD2. Looked up from germline, CDR1 is SGHTA and CDR2 is FQGTGA. This CDR3 has 16 amino acids. The V segment lost 0 bases and the J segment 4 bases; nucleotides outside the gene matches: 3. The CDR3 nucleotides read TGTGCCAGCAGCTTAACGGAGCGGGGGGGGTACAATGAGCAGTTCTTC. Translated, it gives CASSLTERGGYNEQFF.

This chain joins TRBV20-1 and TRBJ2-2, with D unclear. Trimming removed 6 bases from V and 1 base from J, with 12 bases in between. Germline CDR1 and CDR2: DFQATT and SNEGSKA (reference sequence). The CDR3 loop spans 14 amino acids. The CDR3, as DNA: TGCAGTGCCCTTTTGACACTGAACACCGGGGAGCTGTTTTTT. It encodes CSALLTLNTGELFF.

This clonotype was detected a few times. This rearrangement joins TRBV7-9 to TRBJ1-2; possibly TRBD1 for D (5 bases). In germline, CDR1 is SEHNR, CDR2 FQNEAQ (reference sequence). Trimming cost V 4 bases and J 5 bases, with 14 bases left between them. The CDR3 loop spans 14 amino acids. The CDR3 DNA reads TGTGCCAGCAGCTGGGGCCTCGGGGAGTATGGCTACACCTTC. Its protein is CASSWGLGEYGYTF.

This sequence joins TRBV7-3 and TRBJ2-2, with D hard to call. This CDR3 is 12 amino acids long. CDR1 and CDR2 (germline): SGHTA, FQGTGA. Trimming removed 4 bases at V and 8 bases at J, with 8 bases between. In DNA, the CDR3 is TGTGCCAGCAGCTGGGGTAGAGGGGAGCTGTTTTTT. It specifies CASSWGRGELFF.

The V and J genes are TRBV7-2 and TRBJ2-4, with TRBD1 as a possible D gene (5 bases). The germline V gene has CDR1 SGHTA and CDR2 FQGNSA. The ends were cut back, 2 bases at V and 8 bases at J, with 16 bases in the middle. The CDR3 totals 15 residues. CDR3 sequence reads: CASSLISQGDHIQYF. CDR3 bases: TGTGCCAGCAGCTTAATATCGCAGGGCGACCACATTCAGTACTTC. Variable domain in full (rest from reference TRBV7-2 and TRBJ2-4): GAGVSQSPSNKVTEKGKDVELRCDPISGHTALYWYRQSLGQGLEFLIYFQGNSAPDKSGLPSDRFSAERTGGSVSTLTIQRTQQEDSAVYLCASSLISQGDHIQYFGAGTRLSVL.

The genes are TRBV10-3 and TRBJ1-1; 9 bases align to TRBD1. The V gene end was trimmed by 5 bases and the J gene end by 1 base; junction bases not matched to a gene: 2. Looked up from germline, CDR1 is ENHRY and CDR2 is SYGVKD. The CDR3 contains 14 residues. In DNA form, the CDR3 reads TGTGCCATCAGTATGGACAGGGGGAACACTGAAGCTTTCTTT. Translated, it gives CAISMDRGNTEAFF.

This clonotype was observed a few times. The V and J genes are TRBV20-1 and TRBJ2-3; 9 nucleotides align to TRBD2. The germline V gene encodes CDR1 DFQATT and CDR2 SNEGSKA (reference sequence). Trimming cost V 3 bases and J 5 bases; bases outside gene matches: 9. CDR3 length: 15 amino acids. The CDR3 DNA follows: TGCAGTGCTAGGGCGGCGGGGGGGCCTGGAGATACGCAGTATTTT. Protein: CSARAAGGPGDTQYF.

Ten or more counts support this clonotype. The rearrangement joins TRBV29-1 to TRBJ1-2, with D perhaps matching TRBD1 (6 bases). The V end was cut by 0 bases, the J end by 8 bases, with 16 bases between. CDR1 is SQVTM and CDR2 is ANQGSEA in the germline V gene. This CDR3 has 14 amino acids. CDR3 amino acids: CSVEDIGRTVGYTF. CDR3 coding DNA: TGCAGCGTTGAAGATATTGGGAGGACAGTAGGCTACACCTTC.

The chain has TRBV13 and TRBJ2-5, with TRBD2 matching over 8 bases. Germline loops: CDR1 PRHDT, CDR2 FYEKMQ (reference sequence). This CDR3 comprises 14 residues. V gave up 7 bases and J gave up 5 bases; unmatched junction bases: 9. The CDR3 sequence: CASNQRGSLETQYF. The CDR3 nucleotides read TGTGCCAGCAACCAGCGGGGGTCCCTGGAGACCCAGTACTTC.